This TCR beta chain originates from a study of early T cells in non-severe SARS-CoV-2 infection. Study as a whole: Sequencing of bulk RNA from unsorted whole blood was done, without chain pairing.

The CDR3 length is 15 residues. With V trimmed by 5 bases and J by 1 base, 6 bases remained unmatched. Comments on this clonotype: No antigen is known for it.

Findings of the study overall: Matching results from VDJdb favored anti-spike CD8 responses, leaving private and CD4 specificities undetected.

Individual cDNA molecules received unique molecular identifiers. TCRdb processed the 5' RACE reads anew with MiXCR; each CDR3 protein has one entry. The table includes 30,000 or so distinct CDR3 sequences, under 7% detected once. The sequencing sample was made of whole blood. The chain has TRBV12-3 or TRBV12-4 and TRBJ2-7, with 9 bases matching TRBD2. The sequence was collected from an adult who was a healthcare worker with PCR-confirmed SARS-CoV-2 infection or an uninfected control (not recorded which). The CDR3 DNA follows: TGTGCCAGCAGTCCTACGACTAGCGGTTCCTACGAGCAGTACTTC. Its translation: CASSPTTSGSYEQYF.